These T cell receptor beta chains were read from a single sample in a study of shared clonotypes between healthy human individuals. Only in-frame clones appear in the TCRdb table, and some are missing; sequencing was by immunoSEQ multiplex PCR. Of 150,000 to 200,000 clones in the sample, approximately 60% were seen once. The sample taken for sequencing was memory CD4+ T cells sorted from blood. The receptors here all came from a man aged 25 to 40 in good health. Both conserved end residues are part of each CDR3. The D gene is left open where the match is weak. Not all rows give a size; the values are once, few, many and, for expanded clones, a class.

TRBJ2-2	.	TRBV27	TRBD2	TGTGCCAGCAGTTTATCGGTAGGACTAGTTGGCGGGGAGCTGTTTTTT	CASSLSVGLVGGELFF
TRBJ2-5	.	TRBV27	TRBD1	TGTGCCAGCAGTATGCGGTGGGCAGGGGGCCAGAAGACCCAGTACTTC	CASSMRWAGGQKTQYF
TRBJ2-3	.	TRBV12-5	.	TGTGCTAGTGGTTTGAGGGATACGCAGTATTTT	CASGLRDTQYF
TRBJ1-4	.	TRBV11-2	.	TGTGCCAGCAGCTTAAGAAGACTCGGTGAAAAACTGTTTTTT	CASSLRRLGEKLFF
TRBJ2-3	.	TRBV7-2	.	TGTGCCAGCAGCTTAGCACTGGGGACTCCCACAGATACGCAGTATTTT	CASSLALGTPTDTQYF
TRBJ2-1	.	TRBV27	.	TGTGCCAGCAGTTTTTCGGGAGTAAAATTCAATGAGCAATTCTTC	CASSFSGVKFNEQFF
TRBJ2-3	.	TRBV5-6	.	TGTGCCAGCAGCTTTCGGTGGTCGGCAGATACGCAGTATTTT	CASSFRWSADTQYF
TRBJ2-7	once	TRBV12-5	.	TGTGCTAGTGCCCTCGTAATCCCCGGACAGCTGAGTGGTTGGGTTGCCTACGAGCAGTACTTC	CASALVIPGQLSGWVAYEQYF
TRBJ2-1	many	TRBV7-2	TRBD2	TGTGCCAGCAGCTTAGAGGGGACTAGCGGGAGACACTACAATGAGCAGTTCTTC	CASSLEGTSGRHYNEQFF
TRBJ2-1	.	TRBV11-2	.	TGTGCCAGCAGCTTAGACCTAGCTAATGAGCAGTTCTTC	CASSLDLANEQFF
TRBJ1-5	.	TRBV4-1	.	TGCGCCAGCAGCCAAGACCTGTATCAGCCCCAGCATTTT	CASSQDLYQPQHF
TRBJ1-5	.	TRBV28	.	TGTGCCAGCAGTTTACCCGGGAGCAATCAGCCCCAGCATTTT	CASSLPGSNQPQHF
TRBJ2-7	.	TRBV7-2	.	TGTGCCAGCAGCTTACTAGGAGGTCCATCCCGAGAGCAGTACTTC	CASSLLGGPSREQYF
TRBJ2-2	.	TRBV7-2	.	TGTGCCAGCAGCGAGGCCCCCGGGGCCTTAAACACCGGGGAGCTGTTTTTT	CASSEAPGALNTGELFF
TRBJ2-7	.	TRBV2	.	TGTGCCAGCAGTGTAATTCGACAGGCGACCTACGAGCAGTACTTC	CASSVIRQATYEQYF
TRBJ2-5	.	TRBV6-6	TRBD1	TGTGCCAGCAGTCCGCGACAGGGGGCGGAGACCCAGTACTTC	CASSPRQGAETQYF
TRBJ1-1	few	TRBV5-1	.	TGCGCCAGCAGCCGACAGATGAACACTGAAGCTTTCTTT	CASSRQMNTEAFF
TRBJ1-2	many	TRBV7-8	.	TGTGCCAGCAGCTCTGGGGGCAGCTATGGCTACACCTTC	CASSSGGSYGYTF
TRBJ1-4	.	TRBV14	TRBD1	TGTGCCAGCAGCGAACAGGGACAGTGGGGGGCAACTAATGAAAAACTGTTTTTT	CASSEQGQWGATNEKLFF
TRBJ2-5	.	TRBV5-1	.	TGCGCCAGCAGCCCGAGGGACTCTGAGACCCAGTACTTC	CASSPRDSETQYF
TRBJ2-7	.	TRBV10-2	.	TGCGCCAGCAGCCCAGTCGCCGACGAGCAGTACTTC	CASSPVADEQYF
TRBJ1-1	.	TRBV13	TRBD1	TGTGCCAGCAATAGGAACAGGGGTATTAACACTGAAGCTTTCTTT	CASNRNRGINTEAFF
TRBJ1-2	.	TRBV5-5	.	TGTGCCAGCAGCGCCCCAGAGGGGGTTGGCTACACCTTC	CASSAPEGVGYTF
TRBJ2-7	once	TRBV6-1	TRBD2	TGTGCCAGCCGCAGAGCGGGAGACTACGAGCAGTACTTC	CASRRAGDYEQYF
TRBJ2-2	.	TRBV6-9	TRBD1	TGTGCCAGCGAGGTAGAGGGACAGACCTTTGCGAACACCGGGGAGCTGTTTTTT	CASEVEGQTFANTGELFF
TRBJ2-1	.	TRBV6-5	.	TGTGCCAGCAGTTACTCGAGGAACTACAATGAGCAGTTCTTC	CASSYSRNYNEQFF
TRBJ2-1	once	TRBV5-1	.	TGCGCCAGCAGCTCAATCCTAGGGGTACTGAATGAGCAGTTCTTC	CASSSILGVLNEQFF
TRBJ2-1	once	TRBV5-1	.	TGCGCCAGCTCCGGGACGTATCATGAGCAGTTCTTC	CASSGTYHEQFF
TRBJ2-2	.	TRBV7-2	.	TGTGCCAGCAGCTTCGTGGGAGCGAACACCGGGGAGCTGTTTTTT	CASSFVGANTGELFF
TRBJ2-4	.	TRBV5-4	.	TGTGCCAGCAGCTTCAAGGGTCCAGGAAACATTCAGTACTTC	CASSFKGPGNIQYF
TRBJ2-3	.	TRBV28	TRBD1	TGTGCCAGCAGTGGGGGACAGGGGTATTGGAGCCAGTATTTT	CASSGGQGYWSQYF
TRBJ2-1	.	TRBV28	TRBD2	TGTGCCAGCAGACGTATCAACATAGCGGGAGGGATGAACAATGAGCAGTTCTTC	CASRRINIAGGMNNEQFF
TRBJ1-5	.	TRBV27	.	TGTGCCAGCAGTTTATCTGGGAATCAGCCCCAGCATTTT	CASSLSGNQPQHF
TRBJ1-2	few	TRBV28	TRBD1	TGTGCCAGCAGCCAGGGACAGAATAACTATGGCTACACCTTC	CASSQGQNNYGYTF
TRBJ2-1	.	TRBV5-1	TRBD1	TGCGCCAGCAGCTGGGATGGGACAGGGGGATACAATGAGCAGTTCTTC	CASSWDGTGGYNEQFF
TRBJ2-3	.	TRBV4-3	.	TGCGCCAGCAGCCAAGGGGCAGTGTCAGATACGCAGTATTTT	CASSQGAVSDTQYF
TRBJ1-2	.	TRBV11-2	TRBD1	TGTGCCAGCAGCTTAGAAGCTGTGACAGGGGGAATTGGCTACACCTTC	CASSLEAVTGGIGYTF
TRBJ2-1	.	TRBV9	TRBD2	TGTGCCAGCAGCCTGGCGGGGGGCTTCTACAATGAGCAGTTCTTC	CASSLAGGFYNEQFF
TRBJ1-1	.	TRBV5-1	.	TGCGCCAGCAGCTTACTAGTGAACACTGAAGCTTTCTTT	CASSLLVNTEAFF
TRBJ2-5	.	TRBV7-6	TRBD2	TGTGCCAGCAGCTTCCCCCGGGAAGGAACTAGCGGGACGTCTGCGACCCAGTACTTC	CASSFPREGTSGTSATQYF
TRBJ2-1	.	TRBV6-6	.	TGTGCCAGCACCTCCTTCAATGAGCAGTTCTTC	CASTSFNEQFF
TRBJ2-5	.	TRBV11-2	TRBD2	TGTGCCAGCAGCGGAAGGACTAGCGGGATCCAAGAGACCCAGTACTTC	CASSGRTSGIQETQYF
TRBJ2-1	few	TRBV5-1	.	TGCGCCAGCAGCTCGACCGGGCCGGAGCAGTTCTTC	CASSSTGPEQFF
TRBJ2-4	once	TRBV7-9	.	TGTGCCAGCAGCTTAGCTAGCGCAAACATTCAGTACTTC	CASSLASANIQYF
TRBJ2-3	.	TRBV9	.	TGTGCCAGCAGCCCGATGACTCAGGGTACGCAGTATTTT	CASSPMTQGTQYF
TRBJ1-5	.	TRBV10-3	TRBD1	TGTGCCATCAGCGTAAACAGGGGCGATCAGCCCCAGCATTTT	CAISVNRGDQPQHF
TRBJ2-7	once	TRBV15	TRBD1	TGTGCCACCAGCAGAGGCGGAACAGGGGGCCACGAGCAGTACTTC	CATSRGGTGGHEQYF
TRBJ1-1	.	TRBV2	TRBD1	TGTGCCAGCAATCAAGGACAGGGGAGATCCACTGAAGCTTTCTTT	CASNQGQGRSTEAFF
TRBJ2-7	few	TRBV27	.	TGTGCCAGCAGGGCGACACGCCAGTGGGGAGACGAGCAGTACTTC	CASRATRQWGDEQYF
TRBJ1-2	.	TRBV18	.	TGTGCCAGCTCACCCGAGGGCAGGGAGTGGGCCCGGGCTCGTGGCTACACCTTC	CASSPEGREWARARGYTF
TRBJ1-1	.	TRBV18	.	TGTGCCAGCTCAGTAACAGGGTTTTCGGCTGAAGCTTTCTTT	CASSVTGFSAEAFF
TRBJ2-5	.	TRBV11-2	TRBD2	TGTGCCAGCAGACGGGCGGGAGGGCCGGTTTCAGAGACCCAGTACTTC	CASRRAGGPVSETQYF
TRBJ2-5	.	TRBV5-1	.	TGCGCCAGCAGCTTGGGCCAGGGGGAGACCCAGTACTTC	CASSLGQGETQYF
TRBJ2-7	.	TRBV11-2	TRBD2	TGTGCCAGCAGCCGGGGACTAGCGGGATACGAGCAGTACTTC	CASSRGLAGYEQYF
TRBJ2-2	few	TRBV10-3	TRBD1	TGTGCCATCAGTGAGACCATACCGGGACAGTCTGCGGGCACCGGGGAGCTGTTTTTT	CAISETIPGQSAGTGELFF